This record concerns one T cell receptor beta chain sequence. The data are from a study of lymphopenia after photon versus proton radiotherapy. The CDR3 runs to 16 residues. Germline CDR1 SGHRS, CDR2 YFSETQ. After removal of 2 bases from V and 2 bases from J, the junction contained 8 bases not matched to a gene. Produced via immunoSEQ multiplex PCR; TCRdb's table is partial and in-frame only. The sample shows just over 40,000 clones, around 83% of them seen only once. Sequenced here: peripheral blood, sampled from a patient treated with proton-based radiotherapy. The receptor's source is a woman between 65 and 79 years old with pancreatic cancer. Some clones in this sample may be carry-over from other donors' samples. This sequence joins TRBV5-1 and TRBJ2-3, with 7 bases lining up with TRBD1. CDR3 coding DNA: TGCGCCAGCAGCTTATCCCCGGGACAGTCCACAGATACGCAGTATTTT. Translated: CASSLSPGQSTDTQYF.